A single T cell receptor (beta chain) is shown here with its context. CDR3 size: 17 residues. J gave up 2 bases and V 0 bases, and 9 bases lay outside the gene matches. In germline, CDR1 is SGDLS, CDR2 YYNGEE. This sample stems from a study of blood T cells in healthy people across ages. Study-wide background: Every two T cells gave about one barcoded beta molecule via template switching.

A second PCR of 7 to 11 cycles used a sample-barcoded 5' primer and a J-beta primer mix. Template switching added a 12-random-nucleotide identifier to every cDNA molecule. TCRdb reprocessed the 5' RACE reads via MiXCR and lists one record per CDR3 protein. The table shows 890,000 or so distinct CDR3 sequences, with 55% to 65% occurring only once. Healthy Caucasian individuals from Russia aged roughly 6 to 90 were enrolled as donors. Sequencing was carried out using blood. The J gene is TRBJ2-7, the V gene TRBV9, with TRBD1 matching over 9 bases. The receptor was derived from a man aged 25-45 years in good health. The CDR3, as DNA: TGTGCCAGCAGCGTAGCGGCGACAGGGGGGATCCCCTACGAGCAGTACTTC. Translated, it gives CASSVAATGGIPYEQYF.